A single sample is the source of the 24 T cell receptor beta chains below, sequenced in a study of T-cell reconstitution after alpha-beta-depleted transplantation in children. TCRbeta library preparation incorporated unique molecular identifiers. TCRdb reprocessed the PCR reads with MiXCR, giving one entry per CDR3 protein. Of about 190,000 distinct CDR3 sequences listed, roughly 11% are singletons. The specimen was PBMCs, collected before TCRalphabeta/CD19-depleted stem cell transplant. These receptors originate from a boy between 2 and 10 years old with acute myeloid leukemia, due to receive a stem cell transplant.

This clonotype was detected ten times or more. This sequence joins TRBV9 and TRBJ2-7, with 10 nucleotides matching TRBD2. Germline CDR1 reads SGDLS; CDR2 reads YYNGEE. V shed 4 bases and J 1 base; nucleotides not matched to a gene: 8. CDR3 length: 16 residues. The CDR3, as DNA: TGTGCCAGCAGCCTAGGTGTTAGCGGGAGGTCCTACGAGCAGTACTTC. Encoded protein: CASSLGVSGRSYEQYF.

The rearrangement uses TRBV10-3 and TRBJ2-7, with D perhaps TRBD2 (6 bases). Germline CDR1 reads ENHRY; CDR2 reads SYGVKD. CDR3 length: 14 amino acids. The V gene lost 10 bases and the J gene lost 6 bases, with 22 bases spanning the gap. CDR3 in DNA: TGTGCCACAAGGCATGGACCCACCGGGGGCGAGCAGTACTTC. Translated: CATRHGPTGGEQYF.

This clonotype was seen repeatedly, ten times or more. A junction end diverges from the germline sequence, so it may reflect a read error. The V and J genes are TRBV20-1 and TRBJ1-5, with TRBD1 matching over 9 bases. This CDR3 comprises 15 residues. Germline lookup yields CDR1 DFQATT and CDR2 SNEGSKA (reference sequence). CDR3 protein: CSAGEPGQGIEPQHF. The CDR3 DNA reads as TGCAGTGCTGGAGAACCGGGACAGGGTATAGAGCCCCAGCATTTT.

CDR3 protein: CASGLSRTGRVETQYF. CDR3 nucleotide sequence: TGTGCTAGTGGTTTGAGTAGGACAGGTAGAGTGGAGACCCAGTACTTC. The rearrangement joins TRBV12-5 to TRBJ2-5; TRBD1 matches at 7 bases. Germline V gene sequence: CDR1 LGHNT, CDR2 FRNRAP. CDR3 length: 16 amino acids. V lost 2 bases to trimming and J lost 5 bases; unmatched junction nucleotides: 11.

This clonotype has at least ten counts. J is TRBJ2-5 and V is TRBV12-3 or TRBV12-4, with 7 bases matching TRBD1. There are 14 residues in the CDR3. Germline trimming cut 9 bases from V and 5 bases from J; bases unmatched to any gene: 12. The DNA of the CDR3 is TGTGCCAGTACTAGACAGGGAATGGTGGAGACCCAGTACTTC. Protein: CASTRQGMVETQYF.

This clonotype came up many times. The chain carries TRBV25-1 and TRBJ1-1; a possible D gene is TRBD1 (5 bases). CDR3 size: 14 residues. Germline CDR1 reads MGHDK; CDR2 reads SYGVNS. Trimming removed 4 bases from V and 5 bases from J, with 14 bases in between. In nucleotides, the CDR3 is TGTGCCAGCAGTGCCGGGGGGAGAGGGACTGAAGCTTTCTTT. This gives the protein CASSAGGRGTEAFF.

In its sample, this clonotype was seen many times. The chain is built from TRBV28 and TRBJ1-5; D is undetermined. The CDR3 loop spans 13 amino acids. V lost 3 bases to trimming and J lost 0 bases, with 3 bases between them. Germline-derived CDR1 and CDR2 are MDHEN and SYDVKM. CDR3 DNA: TGTGCCAGCAGTTTTTCTAGCAATCAGCCCCAGCATTTT. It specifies CASSFSSNQPQHF.

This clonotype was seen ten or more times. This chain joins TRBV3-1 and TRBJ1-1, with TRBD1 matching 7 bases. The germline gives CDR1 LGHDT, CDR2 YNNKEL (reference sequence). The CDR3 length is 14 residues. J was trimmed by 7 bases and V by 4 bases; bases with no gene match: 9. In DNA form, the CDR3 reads TGTGCCAGCAGCCGACACAGGGGAATGGGTGAAGCTTTCTTT. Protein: CASSRHRGMGEAFF.

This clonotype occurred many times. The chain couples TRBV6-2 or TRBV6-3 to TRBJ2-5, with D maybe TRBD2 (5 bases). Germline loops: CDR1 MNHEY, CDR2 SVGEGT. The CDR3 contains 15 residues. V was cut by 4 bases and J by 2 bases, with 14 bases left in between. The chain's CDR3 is CASSSLRTAQETQYF. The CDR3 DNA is TGTGCCAGCAGTTCTCTTAGGACTGCACAAGAGACCCAGTACTTC.

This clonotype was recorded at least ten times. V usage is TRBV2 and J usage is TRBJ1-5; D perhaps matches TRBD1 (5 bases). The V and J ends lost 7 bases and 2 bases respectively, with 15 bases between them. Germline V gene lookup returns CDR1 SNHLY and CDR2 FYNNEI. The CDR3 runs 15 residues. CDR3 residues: CASTPRGRGNQPQHF. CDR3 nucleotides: TGTGCCAGCACCCCAAGGGGCAGAGGCAATCAGCCCCAGCATTTT.

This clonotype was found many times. The CDR3: CASSWLAGADEQFF. The CDR3 DNA reads as TGTGCCAGCAGTTGGCTAGCGGGAGCCGATGAGCAGTTCTTC. The rearrangement links TRBV28 to TRBJ2-1; TRBD2 agrees at 10 bases. CDR1 is MDHEN and CDR2 is SYDVKM in the germline V gene. CDR3 length equals 14 residues. V was pared by 4 bases and J by 8 bases, with 5 bases of the junction left unmatched.

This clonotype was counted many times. CDR3 nucleotide sequence: TGCAGCGCTCTAGTGGGACTAGCGGCCACAGATACGCAGTATTTT. Residues: CSALVGLAATDTQYF. The rearrangement joins TRBV29-1 to TRBJ2-3; 11 bases line up with TRBD2. This CDR3 is 15 amino acids long. Germline CDR1 reads SQVTM; CDR2 reads ANQGSEA. The ends lost 7 bases at V and 2 bases at J; junction bases unmatched: 8.

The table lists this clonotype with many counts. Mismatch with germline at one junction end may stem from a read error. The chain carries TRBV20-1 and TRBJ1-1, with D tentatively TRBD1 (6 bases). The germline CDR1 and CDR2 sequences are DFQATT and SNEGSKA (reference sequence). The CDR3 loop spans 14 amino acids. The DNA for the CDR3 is TGCAGTGCCAGAGTGGGGGCAGGAGACACTGAAGCTTTCTTT. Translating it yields CSARVGAGDTEAFF.

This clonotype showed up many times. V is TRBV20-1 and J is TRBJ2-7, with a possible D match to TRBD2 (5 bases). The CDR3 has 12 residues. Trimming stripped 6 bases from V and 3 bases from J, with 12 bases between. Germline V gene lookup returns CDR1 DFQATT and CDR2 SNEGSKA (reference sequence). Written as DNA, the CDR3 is TGCAGTGCCCCCTACCGGGGCTACGAGCAGTACTTC. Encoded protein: CSAPYRGYEQYF.

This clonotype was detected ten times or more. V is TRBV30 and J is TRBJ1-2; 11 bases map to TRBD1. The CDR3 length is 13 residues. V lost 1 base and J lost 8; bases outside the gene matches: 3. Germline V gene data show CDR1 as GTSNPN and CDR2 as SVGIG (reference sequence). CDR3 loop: CAWSGGQGAGYTF. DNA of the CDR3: TGTGCCTGGAGTGGAGGACAGGGGGCGGGCTACACCTTC.

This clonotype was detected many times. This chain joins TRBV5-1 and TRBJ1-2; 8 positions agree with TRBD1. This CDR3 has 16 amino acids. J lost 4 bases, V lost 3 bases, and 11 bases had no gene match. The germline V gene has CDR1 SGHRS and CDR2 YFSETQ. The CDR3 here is CASSSAGTGDPYGYTF. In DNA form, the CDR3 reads TGCGCCAGCAGCTCGGCAGGGACAGGAGATCCCTATGGCTACACCTTC.

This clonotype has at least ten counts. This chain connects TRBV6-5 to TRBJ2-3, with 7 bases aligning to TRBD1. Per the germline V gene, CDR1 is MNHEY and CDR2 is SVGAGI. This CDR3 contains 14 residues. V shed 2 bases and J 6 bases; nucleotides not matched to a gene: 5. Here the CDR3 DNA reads TGTGCCAGCAGTTACGACAGGGACGCTGATACGCAGTATTTT. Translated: CASSYDRDADTQYF.

The CDR3 DNA sequence: TGTGCCAGCAGCCCACAGGCGGGCGAGCAGTACTTC. Amino acid sequence: CASSPQAGEQYF. This chain links TRBV7-9 with TRBJ2-7; either TRBD1 or TRBD2 may supply D (5 bases each). CDR1 and CDR2 from the germline V gene are SEHNR and FQNEAQ (reference sequence). Trimming took 5 bases from V and 6 from J, leaving 11 bases between them. The CDR3 runs 12 residues.

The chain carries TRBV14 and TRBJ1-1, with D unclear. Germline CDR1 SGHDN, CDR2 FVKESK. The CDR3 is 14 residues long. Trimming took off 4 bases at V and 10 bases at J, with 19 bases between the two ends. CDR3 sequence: CASSLHRENPGAFF. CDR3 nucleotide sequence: TGTGCCAGCAGCCTACACCGGGAGAACCCTGGAGCTTTCTTT. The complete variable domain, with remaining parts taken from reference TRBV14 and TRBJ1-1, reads EAGVTQFPSHSVIEKGQTVTLRCDPISGHDNLYWYRRVMGKEIKFLLHFVKESKQDESGMPNNRFLAERTGGTYSTLKVQPAELEDSGVYFCASSLHRENPGAFFGQGTRLTVV.

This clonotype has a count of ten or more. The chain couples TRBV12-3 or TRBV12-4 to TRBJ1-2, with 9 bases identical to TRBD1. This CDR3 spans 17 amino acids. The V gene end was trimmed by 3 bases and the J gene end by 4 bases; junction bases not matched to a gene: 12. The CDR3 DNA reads TGTGCCAGCAGTTTCCACATAACAGGGGGCGAGAGCTATGGCTACACCTTC. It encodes CASSFHITGGESYGYTF.

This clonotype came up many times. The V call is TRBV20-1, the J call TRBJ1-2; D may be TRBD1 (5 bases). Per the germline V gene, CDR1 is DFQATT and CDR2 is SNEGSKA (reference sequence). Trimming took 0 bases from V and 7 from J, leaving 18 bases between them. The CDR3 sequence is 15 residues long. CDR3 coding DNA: TGCAGTGCTAGAGATCGGGCGCAGGGATGGAGTGGCTACACCTTC. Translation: CSARDRAQGWSGYTF.

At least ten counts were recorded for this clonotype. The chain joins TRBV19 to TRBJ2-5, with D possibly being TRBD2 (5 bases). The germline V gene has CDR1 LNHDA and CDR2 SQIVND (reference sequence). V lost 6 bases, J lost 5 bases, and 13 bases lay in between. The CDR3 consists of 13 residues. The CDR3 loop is CASRAAAAETQYF. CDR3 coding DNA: TGTGCCAGTAGGGCCGCAGCGGCCGAGACCCAGTACTTC. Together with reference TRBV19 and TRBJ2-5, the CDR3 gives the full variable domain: DGGITQSPKYLFRKEGQNVTLSCEQNLNHDAMYWYRQDPGQGLRLIYYSQIVNDFQKGDIAEGYSVSREKKESFPLTVTSAQKNPTAFYLCASRAAAAETQYFGPGTRLLVL.

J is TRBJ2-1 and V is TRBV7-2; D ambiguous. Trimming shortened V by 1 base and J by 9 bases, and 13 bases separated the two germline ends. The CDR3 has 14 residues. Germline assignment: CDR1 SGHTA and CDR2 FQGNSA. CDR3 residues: CASSLGSGRPEQFF. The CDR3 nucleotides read TGTGCCAGCAGCTTAGGCTCTGGCAGGCCTGAGCAGTTCTTC.

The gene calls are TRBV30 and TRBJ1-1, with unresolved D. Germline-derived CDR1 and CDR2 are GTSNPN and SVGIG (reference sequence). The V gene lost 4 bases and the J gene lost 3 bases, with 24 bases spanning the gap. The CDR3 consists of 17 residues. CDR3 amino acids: CAWTRRGEYTPYTEAFF. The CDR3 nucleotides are TGTGCCTGGACCCGCCGGGGAGAATACACGCCCTACACTGAAGCTTTCTTT.